These 21 T cell receptor beta chains came from one sample sequenced in a study of blood T cell repertoires in COVID-19. Sequencing was performed with immunoSEQ multiplex PCR; in TCRdb, only in-frame clones are kept and a portion is missing. The data hold tens of thousands of clones, with 80% to 85% observed a single time. The sample taken for sequencing was peripheral blood. The receptors shown here come from a woman aged 55-70 years with acute or convalescent COVID-19.

The chain uses TRBV5-1 and TRBJ2-1, with D tentatively TRBD2 (5 bases). The length of the CDR3 is 16 residues. The germline V gene has CDR1 SGHRS and CDR2 YFSETQ. Trimming took 0 bases from V and 3 from J, leaving 13 bases between them. The CDR3 DNA follows: TGCGCCAGCAGCTTGGGGGGTCAGCGGCACTACAATGAGCAGTTCTTC. Protein sequence: CASSLGGQRHYNEQFF.

The V gene is TRBV7-3, the J gene TRBJ2-1, with D possibly matching TRBD1 (6 bases). V was cut by 2 bases and J by 7 bases, with 12 bases left in between. The CDR3 spans 14 residues. CDR1 is SGHTA, CDR2 FQGTGA, per germline. For the CDR3, the DNA is TGTGCCAGCAGCTTAGAGGGACACATTAATGAGCAGTTCTTC. This codes for CASSLEGHINEQFF.

The chain links TRBV18 to TRBJ1-4; 9 bases match TRBD1. Germline values: CDR1 KGHSH, CDR2 LQKENI. This CDR3 has 14 amino acids. Trimming removed 6 bases from V and 5 bases from J; junction bases left unmatched: 4. The CDR3 here is CASSLGQGNEKLFF. The CDR3, as DNA: TGTGCCAGCTCTCTCGGACAGGGGAATGAAAAACTGTTTTTT.

V is TRBV5-1 and J is TRBJ1-5; 9 positions agree with TRBD1. Trimming cost V 2 bases and J 2 bases; bases outside gene matches: 2. Germline V lookup: CDR1 SGHRS, CDR2 YFSETQ. This CDR3 spans 15 amino acids. This chain's CDR3 is CASSLTGGGNQPQHF. The DNA of the CDR3 is TGCGCCAGCAGCTTAACAGGGGGCGGCAATCAGCCCCAGCATTTT.

This chain connects TRBV29-1 to TRBJ1-1; tentative D call: TRBD1 (5 bases). Looked up from germline, CDR1 is SQVTM and CDR2 is ANQGSEA. This CDR3 has 14 amino acids. Trimming stripped 0 bases from V and 0 bases from J, with 8 bases between. The CDR3 here is CSVEEDTVNTEAFF. In DNA form, the CDR3 reads TGCAGCGTTGAAGAGGACACAGTGAACACTGAAGCTTTCTTT.

The J gene is TRBJ2-3, the V gene TRBV5-4; 7 positions match TRBD2. V shed 3 bases and J 4 bases; nucleotides not matched to a gene: 11. CDR1 and CDR2 from the germline V gene are SGHNT and YYREEE (reference sequence). There are 16 residues in the CDR3. The CDR3 is CASSSPLAGGADTQYF. CDR3 nucleotides: TGTGCCAGCAGCTCCCCGTTAGCGGGTGGCGCAGATACGCAGTATTTT.

This chain uses TRBV6-5 with TRBJ2-7, with TRBD2 matching over 10 bases. The J segment lost 2 bases and the V segment lost 6 bases, leaving 4 bases of the junction unmatched. The CDR3 has 14 residues. In germline, CDR1 is MNHEY, CDR2 SVGAGI. This CDR3 is CASRRTSGTYEQYF. The CDR3 DNA reads as TGTGCCAGCAGGAGGACTAGCGGAACCTACGAGCAGTACTTC.

The chain links TRBV24-1 to TRBJ1-1; D perhaps matches TRBD1 (5 bases). This CDR3 is 12 amino acids long. V was cut by 5 bases and J by 6 bases, with 9 bases left in between. Germline V gene data show CDR1 as KGHDR and CDR2 as SFDVKD. In nucleotides, the CDR3 is TGTGCCACCAGTGGGTCGGGGGCTGAAGCTTTCTTT. Its protein is CATSGSGAEAFF.

This sequence joins TRBV2 and TRBJ2-7; 7 bases align to TRBD1. The germline V gene has CDR1 SNHLY and CDR2 FYNNEI. Trimming at V came to 8 bases and at J to 0 bases, leaving 10 bases not matched to a gene. The CDR3 has 15 amino acids. CDR3 sequence: CASWATGQSSYEQYF. The CDR3 nucleotides read TGTGCCAGCTGGGCAACGGGACAGAGCTCCTACGAGCAGTACTTC.

The chain has TRBV2 and TRBJ2-2; 7 positions match TRBD1. The CDR3 runs to 15 residues. With V trimmed by 6 bases and J by 1 base, 5 bases remained unmatched. Germline V gene sequence: CDR1 SNHLY, CDR2 FYNNEI. The CDR3 bases are TGTGCCAGCAGGGGCAGGACAGGGAACACCGGGGAGCTGTTTTTT. Its translation: CASRGRTGNTGELFF.

The rearrangement uses TRBV3-1 (or the pseudogene TRBV3-2) and TRBJ1-3, with D possibly TRBD1 on 5 matching bases. V lost 4 bases, J lost 1 base, and 11 bases lay in between. Germline V CDR1 and CDR2: LGHDT, YNNKEL (reference sequence). This CDR3 has 15 residues. The CDR3 nucleotides are TGTGCCAGCAGCCCTATCCAGGGATCTGGAAACACCATATATTTT. Translation gives CASSPIQGSGNTIYF.

The CDR3 loop reads CASSPGPTRDRGSDTQYF. The CDR3 region has the DNA TGCGCCAGCAGCCCGGGCCCTACTCGGGACAGGGGGTCAGATACGCAGTATTTT. The chain carries TRBV5-1 and TRBJ2-3; 11 bases line up with TRBD1. Germline assignment: CDR1 SGHRS and CDR2 YFSETQ. V was clipped by 4 bases and J by 4 bases; unmatched bases: 14. The CDR3 is made up of 18 amino acids.

The rearrangement links TRBV24-1 to TRBJ2-1; perhaps TRBD2 as D (6 bases). Between the trimmed V and J ends, which lost 4 bases and 12 bases, there was a span of 15 bases. Per the germline V gene, CDR1 is KGHDR and CDR2 is SFDVKD. The length of the CDR3 is 13 residues. CDR3 sequence: CATSDREHVGQFF. In nucleotides, the CDR3 is TGTGCCACCAGTGACCGGGAGCACGTAGGGCAGTTCTTC.

The chain combines TRBV14 with TRBJ1-1; no definite D call. CDR1 is SGHDN and CDR2 is FVKESK in the germline V gene. V was clipped by 8 bases and J by 0 bases, with 16 bases between them. The CDR3 sequence is 15 residues long. CDR3 sequence reads: CASQAKTGMNTEAFF. The CDR3, as DNA: TGTGCCAGCCAAGCCAAGACGGGGATGAACACTGAAGCTTTCTTT.

In this sample, this clone turned up a few times. CDR3 sequence: CASSLVRQGGNTEAFF. CDR3 sequence (DNA): TGCGCCAGCAGCTTGGTACGTCAGGGCGGCAACACTGAAGCTTTCTTT. V gene TRBV5-1 combines with J gene TRBJ1-1; TRBD1 is a possible D gene (5 bases). Germline assignment: CDR1 SGHRS and CDR2 YFSETQ. V dropped 0 bases and J dropped 2 bases, with 14 bases sitting between them. This CDR3 has 16 residues.

The genes are TRBV5-6 and TRBJ1-2, with D hard to call. This CDR3 has 12 residues. The ends were cut back, 0 bases at V and 6 bases at J, with 6 bases in the middle. CDR1 SGHDT and CDR2 YYEEEE come from the germline V gene. This CDR3 reads CASSLDGNGYTF. The CDR3 DNA is TGTGCCAGCAGCTTGGACGGGAATGGCTACACCTTC.

The sample holds a few counts of this clone. The genes are TRBV5-1 and TRBJ1-6; TRBD1 matches 7 bases. The CDR3 extends over 13 amino acids. The trim removed 2 bases at V and 8 bases at J, leaving 1 base unmatched. From germline, CDR1 is SGHRS and CDR2 YFSETQ. The CDR3 sequence is CASSLDRDSPLHF. The CDR3 DNA sequence: TGCGCCAGCAGCTTAGACAGGGATTCACCCCTCCACTTT. Based on the CDR3 plus reference TRBV5-1 and TRBJ1-6, the full variable domain is KAGVTQTPRYLIKTRGQQVTLSCSPISGHRSVSWYQQTPGQGLQFLFEYFSETQRNKGNFPGRFSGRQFSNSRSEMNVSTLELGDSALYLCASSLDRDSPLHFGNGTRLTVT.

The chain uses TRBV5-1 and TRBJ1-1, with 9 nucleotides matching TRBD1. Germline assignment: CDR1 SGHRS and CDR2 YFSETQ. The CDR3 has 13 amino acids. V lost 6 bases, J lost 5 bases, and 5 bases stayed unmatched. The CDR3 coding sequence is TGCGCCAGCAAGGGACAGGGACAAACTGAAGCTTTCTTT. Protein product: CASKGQGQTEAFF.

The J gene is TRBJ1-2, the V gene TRBV23-1; D is possibly TRBD1 (6 bases). TRBV23-1 is an ORF for which the function is uncertain. V was cut by 6 bases and J by 2 bases, with 16 bases left in between. This CDR3 is 15 amino acids long. The CDR3 here is CASSPRTDINYGYTF. In DNA, the CDR3 is TGCGCCAGCAGCCCCCGGACAGATATAAACTATGGCTACACCTTC.

Details on this clone: This sequence may be a read error, since a much larger clone differs from it by one base. The chain carries TRBV9 and TRBJ1-1; 7 nucleotides line up with TRBD1. This CDR3 contains 13 residues. Trimming at V came to 4 bases and at J to 4 bases, leaving 4 bases not matched to a gene. The V gene's germline CDR1 is SGDLS and CDR2 YYNGEE. This CDR3 reads CASSPTGSTEAFF. The CDR3 nucleotides are TGTGCCAGCAGCCCGACAGGGAGCACTGAAGCTTTCTTT.

The chain links TRBV19 to TRBJ1-1, with TRBD1 identical over 10 bases. In germline, CDR1 is LNHDA, CDR2 SQIVND (reference sequence). The CDR3 extends over 19 amino acids. V shed 2 bases and J 4 bases; nucleotides not matched to a gene: 16. The CDR3 bases are TGTGCCAGTAGTATAAGGACAGGGGGAAAAGAATATGTAAGCACTGAAGCTTTCTTT. It is translated as CASSIRTGGKEYVSTEAFF.